The 9 T cell receptor beta chains below all came from one sample that was sequenced in a study of PD-1 blockade in classical Hodgkin lymphoma. Each patient's relapse followed autologous stem cell transplantation, and brentuximab vedotin exposure varied. Measured with immunoSEQ multiplex PCR; TCRdb has only the in-frame clones, and not every one. The sample comprises approximately 60,000 clones, under 95% of which are singletons, and approximately 9.8% rests with the top ten. The sample here was peripheral blood mononuclear cells (PBMCs), taken at baseline. The receptors here all came from a human donor with classical Hodgkin lymphoma.

The chain joins TRBV10-3 to TRBJ2-5; D might be TRBD2 (5 bases). The CDR3 spans 14 residues. Germline loops: CDR1 ENHRY, CDR2 SYGVKD. Trimming stripped 2 bases from V and 2 bases from J, with 9 bases between. The CDR3 bases are TGTGCCATCAGTGAGATCGGCGGGCAAGAGACCCAGTACTTC. Protein sequence: CAISEIGGQETQYF.

This rearrangement joins TRBV7-8 to TRBJ2-7, with D perhaps being TRBD1 or TRBD2 (5 bases each). There are 15 residues in the CDR3. V shed 1 base and J shed 2 bases, with 12 bases lying between them. Germline lookup yields CDR1 SGHVS and CDR2 FQNEAQ. CDR3 region: CASSLVPGRTYEQYF. In DNA, the CDR3 is TGTGCCAGCAGCTTAGTTCCGGGACGGACCTACGAGCAGTACTTC.

The chain links TRBV7-9 to TRBJ2-2; the D call may be TRBD1 or TRBD2 (5 bases each). The CDR3 spans 12 residues. The germline V gene has CDR1 SEHNR and CDR2 FQNEAQ (reference sequence). The CDR3 DNA reads TGTGCTGTAAAGGGGACCACCGGGGAGCTGTTTTTT. Its translation is CAVKGTTGELFF.

V usage is TRBV11-2 and J usage is TRBJ2-1; D gene uncertain. The V gene lost 2 bases and the J gene lost 1 base, with 12 bases spanning the gap. The CDR3 sequence is 16 residues long. CDR1 and CDR2 from the germline V gene are SGHAT and FQNNGV. The DNA of the CDR3 is TGTGCCAGCAGCTTACGAATTAGGGATTCCTACAATGAGCAGTTCTTC. It encodes CASSLRIRDSYNEQFF.

V usage is TRBV6-6 and J usage is TRBJ2-1, with D perhaps TRBD1 (6 bases). The V end was cut by 7 bases, the J end by 7 bases, with 8 bases between. Germline V lookup: CDR1 MNHNY, CDR2 SVGAGI (reference sequence). The CDR3 loop spans 11 amino acids. In DNA form, the CDR3 reads TGTGCCAGCACCACAGGGAATGAGCAGTTCTTC. It is translated as CASTTGNEQFF.

This chain uses TRBV27 with TRBJ2-1; 13 bases are shared with TRBD2. The J segment lost 6 bases and the V segment lost 4 bases, leaving 3 bases of the junction unmatched. The CDR3 loop spans 15 amino acids. Germline-derived CDR1 and CDR2 are MNHEY and SMNVEV (reference sequence). The CDR3 region is CASSSGTSGINEQFF. The DNA for the CDR3 is TGTGCCAGCAGTTCCGGGACTAGCGGGATCAATGAGCAGTTCTTC.

This clone was seen once. The rearrangement joins TRBV7-8 to TRBJ2-1; D gene uncertain. CDR3 length equals 16 residues. Germline lookup yields CDR1 SGHVS and CDR2 FQNEAQ. Trimming took 0 bases from V and 0 from J, leaving 9 bases between them. This chain's CDR3 is CASSLAHLGSYNEQFF. In DNA form, the CDR3 reads TGTGCCAGCAGCTTAGCGCACTTAGGCTCCTACAATGAGCAGTTCTTC.

The J gene is TRBJ2-3, the V gene TRBV20-1; D remains unclear. The CDR3 extends over 9 amino acids. With 7 bases removed from V and 4 bases from J, the gap between germline ends came to 3 bases. Germline lookup yields CDR1 DFQATT and CDR2 SNEGSKA (reference sequence). This CDR3 reads CSDADTQYF. CDR3 DNA sequence: TGCAGTGATGCAGATACGCAGTATTTT.

The chain couples TRBV5-6 to TRBJ2-1, with 8 bases lining up with TRBD1. The CDR3 runs to 14 residues. Looked up from germline, CDR1 is SGHDT and CDR2 is YYEEEE. With V trimmed by 0 bases and J by 4 bases, 0 bases remained unmatched. Here the CDR3 DNA reads TGTGCCAGCAGCTTGGGACAGGGGTACAATGAGCAGTTCTTC. It yields the protein CASSLGQGYNEQFF.